This is a list of T cell receptor beta chains from one sample in a study of cytomegalovirus exposure and HLA in healthy donors. Libraries were prepared by immunoSEQ multiplex PCR; TCRdb keeps only in-frame clonotypes and omits some of them. Counted here are roughly 190,000 clones, about 83% occurring once; the ten biggest clones make up roughly 2.7%. Source material: PBMCs. The receptors were gathered from a female donor in good health and CMV-seronegative. Both conserved end residues are part of each CDR3. A D gene is named only where the DNA matches it firmly. Expanded clones are given a class, and other clones once, few, many or no size at all.

CDR3 DNA: TGTGCCAGCGGCATCGGGACAACAACTAATGAAAAACTGTTTTTT
CDR3 protein: CASGIGTTTNEKLFF
clone size: -
V gene: TRBV27
D gene: -
J gene: TRBJ1-4

CDR3 DNA: TGTGCCAGCAGCTTAGGGGAGAGAAATTCACCCCTCCACTTT
CDR3 protein: CASSLGERNSPLHF
clone size: -
V gene: TRBV7-6
D gene: -
J gene: TRBJ1-6

CDR3 DNA: TGTGCCAGCAGCTTAGATCCCCAGTATGGCTACACCTTC
CDR3 protein: CASSLDPQYGYTF
clone size: -
V gene: TRBV11-2
D gene: -
J gene: TRBJ1-2

CDR3 DNA: TGTGCCAGTAGTGCAGGGACAGTACACTGGCTTAATGGCTACACCTTC
CDR3 protein: CASSAGTVHWLNGYTF
clone size: -
V gene: TRBV19
D gene: TRBD1
J gene: TRBJ1-2

CDR3 DNA: TGTGCCAGCAGCTTACAGGGAGGGAATTCACCCCTCCACTTT
CDR3 protein: CASSLQGGNSPLHF
clone size: -
V gene: TRBV7-6
D gene: -
J gene: TRBJ1-6

CDR3 DNA: TGCGCCAGCAGCTCCGGTCGGCGGGGAGACACAGATACGCAGTATTTT
CDR3 protein: CASSSGRRGDTDTQYF
clone size: -
V gene: TRBV5-1
D gene: -
J gene: TRBJ2-3

CDR3 DNA: TGTGCCAGCAGTGAGATGACAGGGCGAGTCACTGAAGCTTTCTTT
CDR3 protein: CASSEMTGRVTEAFF
clone size: -
V gene: TRBV25-1
D gene: TRBD1
J gene: TRBJ1-1

CDR3 DNA: TGCAGCGTTGCAGGGACAGACAATGAGCAGTTCTTC
CDR3 protein: CSVAGTDNEQFF
clone size: -
V gene: TRBV29-1
D gene: TRBD1
J gene: TRBJ2-1

CDR3 DNA: TGTGCCAGCAGCCGCGACAGGGGGCTGGGTGGGGCCAACGTCCTGACTTTC
CDR3 protein: CASSRDRGLGGANVLTF
clone size: -
V gene: TRBV11-2
D gene: TRBD1
J gene: TRBJ2-6

CDR3 DNA: TGCGCCAGCAGCCAGGATGGACAGGGTAAGGCTTTCTTT
CDR3 protein: CASSQDGQGKAFF
clone size: -
V gene: TRBV4-1
D gene: TRBD1
J gene: TRBJ1-1

CDR3 DNA: TGCGCCAGCAGCCAAGAATTAGCGGAAATCTACAATGAGCAGTTCTTC
CDR3 protein: CASSQELAEIYNEQFF
clone size: -
V gene: TRBV4-3
D gene: -
J gene: TRBJ2-1

CDR3 DNA: TGTGCCAGCAGACCTAGCGGGAGCTACAATGAGCAGTTCTTC
CDR3 protein: CASRPSGSYNEQFF
clone size: few
V gene: TRBV7-8
D gene: TRBD2
J gene: TRBJ2-1

CDR3 DNA: TGTGCCAGCTCACCACTTCCGGGGACAGGGGGCTTGGAGACCCAGTACTTC
CDR3 protein: CASSPLPGTGGLETQYF
clone size: -
V gene: TRBV18
D gene: TRBD1
J gene: TRBJ2-5

CDR3 DNA: TGTGCCAGCAGTAGACAGTTGAACACTGAAGCTTTCTTT
CDR3 protein: CASSRQLNTEAFF
clone size: -
V gene: TRBV2
D gene: -
J gene: TRBJ1-1

CDR3 DNA: TGTGCCAGTAACGTAGGACAGAGGAACACCGGGGAGCTGTTTTTT
CDR3 protein: CASNVGQRNTGELFF
clone size: -
V gene: TRBV19
D gene: -
J gene: TRBJ2-2

CDR3 DNA: TGCGCCAGCAGCCAAGGGCTAGCGGACTACAATGAGCGGTTCTTC
CDR3 protein: CASSQGLADYNERFF
clone size: -
V gene: TRBV4-3
D gene: TRBD2
J gene: TRBJ2-1

CDR3 DNA: TGCGCCAGCAGCACCGCTCCGGGACAGGCTGTTGAGCAGTACTTC
CDR3 protein: CASSTAPGQAVEQYF
clone size: -
V gene: TRBV4-1
D gene: TRBD1
J gene: TRBJ2-7

CDR3 DNA: TGTGCCAGCAGTGAAAGCGTATCCTACGAGCAGTACTTC
CDR3 protein: CASSESVSYEQYF
clone size: -
V gene: TRBV6-1
D gene: -
J gene: TRBJ2-7

CDR3 DNA: TGTGCCAGCTCACCAATAGCGGGAGGGAACACCGGGGAGCTGTTTTTT
CDR3 protein: CASSPIAGGNTGELFF
clone size: -
V gene: TRBV18
D gene: TRBD2
J gene: TRBJ2-2

CDR3 DNA: TGTGCCAGCAGTACAGGTTCTAGCACAGATACGCAGTATTTT
CDR3 protein: CASSTGSSTDTQYF
clone size: -
V gene: TRBV6-1
D gene: -
J gene: TRBJ2-3

CDR3 DNA: TGTGCCAGCAGCTTAAGTTTCTCCCGGGATGAGCAGTTCTTC
CDR3 protein: CASSLSFSRDEQFF
clone size: -
V gene: TRBV11-2
D gene: -
J gene: TRBJ2-1

CDR3 DNA: TGCGCCAGCAGACATGGTAGCGGAAACACAGATACGCAGTATTTT
CDR3 protein: CASRHGSGNTDTQYF
clone size: -
V gene: TRBV10-1
D gene: -
J gene: TRBJ2-3

CDR3 DNA: TGTGCCAGCAGCCCGACAGGGCGCGTGTCAGAGCAGTACTTC
CDR3 protein: CASSPTGRVSEQYF
clone size: -
V gene: TRBV27
D gene: TRBD1
J gene: TRBJ2-7

CDR3 DNA: TGTGCCAGCAGCCCCAGCCCCGACGGGGAGCAGTACTTC
CDR3 protein: CASSPSPDGEQYF
clone size: -
V gene: TRBV9
D gene: -
J gene: TRBJ2-7

CDR3 DNA: TGTGCCAGCAGTGACCAGGCAGGGCCGAACTATGGCTACACCTTC
CDR3 protein: CASSDQAGPNYGYTF
clone size: -
V gene: TRBV6-1
D gene: -
J gene: TRBJ1-2

CDR3 DNA: TGCAGCGTTGAAGATTCCGGTATTGTTTCCGGCTACACCTTC
CDR3 protein: CSVEDSGIVSGYTF
clone size: -
V gene: TRBV29-1
D gene: -
J gene: TRBJ1-2

CDR3 DNA: TGTGCCAGCAGGAACAGGGGGCTCGATGGCTACACCTTC
CDR3 protein: CASRNRGLDGYTF
clone size: -
V gene: TRBV27
D gene: TRBD1
J gene: TRBJ1-2

CDR3 DNA: TGCAGCGTTGGGACTAGCGGACTATCGAGCTCCTACAATGAGCAGTTCTTC
CDR3 protein: CSVGTSGLSSSYNEQFF
clone size: -
V gene: TRBV29-1
D gene: TRBD2
J gene: TRBJ2-1

CDR3 DNA: TGTGCCAGCAGTCCGCAGACAGGTGATGGGCAGCCCCAGCATTTT
CDR3 protein: CASSPQTGDGQPQHF
clone size: -
V gene: TRBV28
D gene: -
J gene: TRBJ1-5

CDR3 DNA: TGCGCCAGCAGCCAAGATCCTGCGGGGGAAGGGGCGCAGTACTTC
CDR3 protein: CASSQDPAGEGAQYF
clone size: -
V gene: TRBV4-1
D gene: TRBD2
J gene: TRBJ2-7

CDR3 DNA: TGCGCCAGCAGCCCTTCGGTGGGGGACAGGCTGCTCTTC
CDR3 protein: CASSPSVGDRLLF
clone size: -
V gene: TRBV5-1
D gene: TRBD1
J gene: TRBJ2-1

CDR3 DNA: TGTGCCAGCAGCTTAGACGGGAGCGTCGGCGAGACCCAGTACTTC
CDR3 protein: CASSLDGSVGETQYF
clone size: -
V gene: TRBV11-1
D gene: -
J gene: TRBJ2-5

CDR3 DNA: TGTGCCAGCAGTGAAGCCCTTGACAGGTTGCTTAATCAGCCCCAGCATTTT
CDR3 protein: CASSEALDRLLNQPQHF
clone size: once
V gene: TRBV6-1
D gene: -
J gene: TRBJ1-5

CDR3 DNA: TGCGCCAGCAGCTTGGGACTAGCAGACGAGCAGTACTTC
CDR3 protein: CASSLGLADEQYF
clone size: -
V gene: TRBV5-1
D gene: TRBD2
J gene: TRBJ2-7

CDR3 DNA: TGTGCCAGCAGTGAAGCGACTTCGGCGACCAAGCTTGGCTACACCTTC
CDR3 protein: CASSEATSATKLGYTF
clone size: -
V gene: TRBV6-1
D gene: -
J gene: TRBJ1-2

CDR3 DNA: TGTGCCAGCAGTTCCAGGTCAGCGGCTGGCTACACCTTC
CDR3 protein: CASSSRSAAGYTF
clone size: -
V gene: TRBV27
D gene: -
J gene: TRBJ1-2

CDR3 DNA: TGCGCCAGCAGCTCAGTTGGTGGGGGGGCTTACAATGAGCAGTTCTTC
CDR3 protein: CASSSVGGGAYNEQFF
clone size: -
V gene: TRBV5-1
D gene: -
J gene: TRBJ2-1

CDR3 DNA: TGCGCCAGCAGCCCCTCGGACAGGGGGAGATGGCAGACTGGCTACACCTTC
CDR3 protein: CASSPSDRGRWQTGYTF
clone size: -
V gene: TRBV5-1
D gene: TRBD1
J gene: TRBJ1-2

CDR3 DNA: TGCGCCAGCAGCTTACGACAGCTGAACACCGGGGAGCTGTTTTTT
CDR3 protein: CASSLRQLNTGELFF
clone size: once
V gene: TRBV5-1
D gene: -
J gene: TRBJ2-2

CDR3 DNA: TGTGCCAGCAGCTTAGAGGGTCAGGGTGACGAGCAGTACTTC
CDR3 protein: CASSLEGQGDEQYF
clone size: -
V gene: TRBV7-9
D gene: -
J gene: TRBJ2-7

CDR3 DNA: TGTGCCACCAGCAGAGAGTTTGCGGGGGCCACCTACGAGCAGTACTTC
CDR3 protein: CATSREFAGATYEQYF
clone size: -
V gene: TRBV15
D gene: -
J gene: TRBJ2-7

CDR3 DNA: TGTGCCAGCCGCGGACAGGATCATGGAAACACCATATATTTT
CDR3 protein: CASRGQDHGNTIYF
clone size: -
V gene: TRBV5-8
D gene: TRBD1
J gene: TRBJ1-3

CDR3 DNA: TGTGCCTGCGGGACAGGTGCCAATCAGCCCCAGCATTTT
CDR3 protein: CACGTGANQPQHF
clone size: -
V gene: TRBV30
D gene: TRBD1
J gene: TRBJ1-5

CDR3 DNA: TGCAGCGTTGACACAGGGTTTGGCTACACCTTC
CDR3 protein: CSVDTGFGYTF
clone size: -
V gene: TRBV29-1
D gene: -
J gene: TRBJ1-2